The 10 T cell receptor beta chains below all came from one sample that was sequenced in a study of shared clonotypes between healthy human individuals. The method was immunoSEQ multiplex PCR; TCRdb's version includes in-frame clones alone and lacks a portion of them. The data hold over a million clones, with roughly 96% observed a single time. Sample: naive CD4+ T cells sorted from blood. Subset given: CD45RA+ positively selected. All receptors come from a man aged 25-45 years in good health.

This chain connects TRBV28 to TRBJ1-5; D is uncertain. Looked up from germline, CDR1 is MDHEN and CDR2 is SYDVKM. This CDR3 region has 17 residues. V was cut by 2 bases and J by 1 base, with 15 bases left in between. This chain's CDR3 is CASSLGGITGSNQPQHF. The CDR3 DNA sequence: TGTGCCAGCAGTTTAGGTGGCATAACGGGGAGCAATCAGCCCCAGCATTTT.

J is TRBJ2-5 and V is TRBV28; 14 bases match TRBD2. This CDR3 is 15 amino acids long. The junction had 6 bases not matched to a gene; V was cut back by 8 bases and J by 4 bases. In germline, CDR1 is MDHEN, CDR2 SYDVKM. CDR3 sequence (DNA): TGTGCCAGCCGAGGGGGACTAGCGGGAGCAGAGACCCAGTACTTC. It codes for CASRGGLAGAETQYF.

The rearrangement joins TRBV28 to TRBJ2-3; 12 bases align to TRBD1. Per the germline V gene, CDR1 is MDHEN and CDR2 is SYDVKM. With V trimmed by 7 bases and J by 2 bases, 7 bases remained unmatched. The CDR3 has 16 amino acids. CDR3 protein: CASTLGTGGITDTQYF. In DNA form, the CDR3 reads TGTGCCAGCACCCTGGGGACAGGGGGCATCACAGATACGCAGTATTTT.

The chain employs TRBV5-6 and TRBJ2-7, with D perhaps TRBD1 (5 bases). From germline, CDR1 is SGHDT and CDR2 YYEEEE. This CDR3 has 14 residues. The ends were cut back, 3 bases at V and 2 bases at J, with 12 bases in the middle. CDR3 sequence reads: CASSYFRVPYEQYF. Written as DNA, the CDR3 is TGTGCCAGCAGCTACTTCAGGGTTCCCTACGAGCAGTACTTC.

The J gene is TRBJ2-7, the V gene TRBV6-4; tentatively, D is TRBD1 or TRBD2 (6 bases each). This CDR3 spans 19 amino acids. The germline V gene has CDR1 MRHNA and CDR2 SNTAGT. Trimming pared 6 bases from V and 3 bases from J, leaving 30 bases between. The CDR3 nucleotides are TGTGCCAGCAGGGACCAACTAAGGGGGGACCCACGAAATATCTACGAGCAGTACTTC. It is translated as CASRDQLRGDPRNIYEQYF.

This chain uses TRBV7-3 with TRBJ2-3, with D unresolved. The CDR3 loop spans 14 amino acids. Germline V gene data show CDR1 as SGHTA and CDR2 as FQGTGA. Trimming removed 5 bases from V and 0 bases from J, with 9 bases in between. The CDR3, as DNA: TGTGCCAGCAGCCCGGCTGGGAGCACAGATACGCAGTATTTT. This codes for CASSPAGSTDTQYF.

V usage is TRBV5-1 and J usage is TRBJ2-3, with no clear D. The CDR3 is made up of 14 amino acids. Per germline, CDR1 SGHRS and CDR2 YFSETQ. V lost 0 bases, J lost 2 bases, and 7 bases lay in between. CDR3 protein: CASSLAVATDTQYF. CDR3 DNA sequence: TGCGCCAGCAGCTTGGCGGTAGCCACAGATACGCAGTATTTT.

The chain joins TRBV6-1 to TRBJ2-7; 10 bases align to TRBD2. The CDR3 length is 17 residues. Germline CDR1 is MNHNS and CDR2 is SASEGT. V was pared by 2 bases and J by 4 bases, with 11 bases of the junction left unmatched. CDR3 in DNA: TGTGCCAGCAGTGAACTAGCGGGAGTTGCCCAAAGTTACGAGCAGTACTTC. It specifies CASSELAGVAQSYEQYF.

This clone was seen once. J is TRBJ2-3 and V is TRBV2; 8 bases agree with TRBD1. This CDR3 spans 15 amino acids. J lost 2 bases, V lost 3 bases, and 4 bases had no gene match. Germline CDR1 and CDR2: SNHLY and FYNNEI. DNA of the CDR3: TGTGCCAGCAGTGAGCAGGGGGCAGTCACAGATACGCAGTATTTT. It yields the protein CASSEQGAVTDTQYF.

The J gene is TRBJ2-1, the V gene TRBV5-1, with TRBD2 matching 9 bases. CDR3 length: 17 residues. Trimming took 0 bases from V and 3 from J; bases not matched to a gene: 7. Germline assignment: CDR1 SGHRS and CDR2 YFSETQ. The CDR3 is CASSLAAGGVFYNEQFF. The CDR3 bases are TGCGCCAGCAGCTTGGCTGCGGGAGGGGTATTCTACAATGAGCAGTTCTTC.